This T cell receptor beta chain emerged from a study of control samples from healthy donors and cancer patients. This clone was counted a few times. Profiling relied on immunoSEQ multiplex PCR, and the TCRdb table lists in-frame clones only, not all of them. The table shows roughly 80,000 clones, with approximately 91% occurring only once. This CDR3 region has 14 residues. Germline assignment: CDR1 MNHNY and CDR2 SVGAGI (reference sequence). Trimming removed 0 bases from V and 5 bases from J, with 7 bases in between. The source is a woman aged 45-59 years in good health. The sequenced material came from blood. V and J are TRBV6-6 and TRBJ1-4, with D possibly matching TRBD1 (5 bases). The CDR3 region is CASSYSRTNEKLFF. In nucleotides, the CDR3 is TGTGCCAGCAGTTACTCGAGGACAAATGAAAAACTGTTTTTT.